One sample yielded the 15 T cell receptor beta chains listed below, sequenced in a study of blood T cell repertoires in COVID-19. Only in-frame clones appear in the TCRdb table, and some are missing; sequencing was by immunoSEQ multiplex PCR. The table has approximately 100,000 clones, approximately 90% seen once. What was sequenced was peripheral blood. These receptors originate from a human donor with acute or convalescent COVID-19. The donor label of this sample is uncertain.

The chain uses TRBV24-1 and TRBJ2-5, with 7 nucleotides matching TRBD1. CDR1 is KGHDR, CDR2 SFDVKD, per germline. With V trimmed by 4 bases and J by 5 bases, 9 bases remained unmatched. This CDR3 contains 15 residues. Here the CDR3 reads CATSDPTGNSETQYF. CDR3 in DNA: TGTGCCACCAGTGACCCGACAGGGAATTCGGAGACCCAGTACTTC.

The chain employs TRBV29-1 and TRBJ2-7; D possibly corresponds to TRBD1 (6 bases). This CDR3 region has 13 residues. The germline V and J ends were trimmed by 7 bases and 1 base, with 14 bases remaining between them. Per the germline V gene, CDR1 is SQVTM and CDR2 is ANQGSEA. The CDR3 DNA is TGCAGCGCTGTGCCCGGGACATCCTACGAGCAGTACTTC. Its protein product is CSAVPGTSYEQYF.

Written as DNA, the CDR3 is TGTGCCATCAGTGAGTCTGAGTTGCAGCCCCAGCATTTT. Translated: CAISESELQPQHF. The V gene is TRBV10-3, the J gene TRBJ1-5, with D unresolved. The CDR3 runs 13 residues. Germline V gene lookup returns CDR1 ENHRY and CDR2 SYGVKD. The V and J ends lost 0 bases and 7 bases respectively, with 7 bases between them.

The chain links TRBV4-1 to TRBJ1-1, with a tentative D call TRBD1 (6 bases). CDR3 size: 14 residues. The germline V gene has CDR1 MGHRA and CDR2 YSYEKL. Trimming cost V 2 bases and J 7 bases, with 14 bases left between them. The CDR3 spells CASSQPWGHSEAFF. The DNA for the CDR3 is TGCGCCAGCAGCCAACCCTGGGGGCATAGTGAAGCTTTCTTT.

This rearrangement joins TRBV5-1 to TRBJ2-5; 7 nucleotides match TRBD1. CDR3 size: 15 residues. The junction had 3 bases not matched to a gene; V was cut back by 0 bases and J by 1 base. Germline CDR1 reads SGHRS; CDR2 reads YFSETQ. DNA of the CDR3: TGCGCCAGCAGCTTGGCAGGGGGTTTCCAAGAGACCCAGTACTTC. Amino acids: CASSLAGGFQETQYF.

The chain carries TRBV10-3 and TRBJ1-1; D may be TRBD1 (6 bases). The CDR3 is 13 amino acids. Germline V gene lookup returns CDR1 ENHRY and CDR2 SYGVKD. Trimming left V 5 bases short and J 1 base short, with 8 bases between. In nucleotides, the CDR3 is TGTGCCATCAGTTTGGGACAGAACACTGAAGCTTTCTTT. Its translation is CAISLGQNTEAFF.

V gene TRBV6-5 combines with J gene TRBJ2-7, with 7 bases fitting TRBD1. The germline gives CDR1 MNHEY, CDR2 SVGAGI. CDR3 length equals 16 residues. The junction had 5 bases not matched to a gene; V was cut back by 0 bases and J by 0 bases. CDR3 residues: CASSYSGGLSSYEQYF. CDR3 DNA: TGTGCCAGCAGTTACTCAGGGGGCCTGAGCTCCTACGAGCAGTACTTC.

This clone was seen only a few times. The genes are TRBV5-1 and TRBJ2-1, with 10 bases aligning to TRBD2. The CDR3 runs 15 residues. The ends lost 4 bases at V and 4 bases at J; junction bases unmatched: 5. Germline V gene sequence: CDR1 SGHRS, CDR2 YFSETQ. The CDR3 sequence: CASSPTSGVYNEQFF. DNA for the CDR3: TGCGCCAGCAGCCCAACTAGCGGGGTTTACAATGAGCAGTTCTTC.

The chain links TRBV12-5 to TRBJ2-3; the D gene is possibly TRBD2 (7 bases). From germline, CDR1 is LGHNT and CDR2 FRNRAP. V dropped 2 bases and J dropped 4 bases, with 13 bases sitting between them. This CDR3 has 15 residues. CDR3 nucleotides: TGTGCTAGTGGTTTGTCCCGGGGGGCCTCAGATACGCAGTATTTT. Its protein is CASGLSRGASDTQYF.

This chain links TRBV4-3 with TRBJ2-3; D gene ambiguous. Germline V lookup: CDR1 LGHNA, CDR2 YSLEER. The V end lost 1 base, the J end lost 2 bases, and 4 bases lay between the germline ends. The CDR3 runs to 13 residues. CDR3 DNA: TGCGCCAGCAGCCAAGGGGCCACAGATACGCAGTATTTT. The encoded protein is CASSQGATDTQYF.

V gene TRBV28 combines with J gene TRBJ2-1, with TRBD1 matching 9 bases. Germline V gene sequence: CDR1 MDHEN, CDR2 SYDVKM. V shed 3 bases, J shed 3 bases, and the junction held 9 bases outside the gene matches. CDR3 length: 17 amino acids. The CDR3 loop is CASSFTGTGFFYNEQFF. Written as DNA, the CDR3 is TGTGCCAGCAGTTTTACCGGGACAGGGTTCTTCTACAATGAGCAGTTCTTC.

This chain connects TRBV4-3 to TRBJ2-2; 7 nucleotides line up with TRBD1. Germline CDR1 LGHNA, CDR2 YSLEER. The J segment lost 6 bases and the V segment lost 0 bases, leaving 4 bases of the junction unmatched. The CDR3 runs to 15 residues. In DNA form, the CDR3 reads TGCGCCAGCAGCCAAGATCAAGGGGGCTCCGGGGAGCTGTTTTTT. This gives the protein CASSQDQGGSGELFF.

The chain has TRBV20-1 and TRBJ2-7; 7 bases match TRBD1. Trimming took 7 bases from V and 6 from J; bases not matched to a gene: 6. CDR3 length: 11 residues. Germline V gene data show CDR1 as DFQATT and CDR2 as SNEGSKA (reference sequence). CDR3 sequence (DNA): TGCAGTGTAGGAAGGGGGCGCGAGCAGTACTTC. Its translation is CSVGRGREQYF.

This rearrangement joins TRBV28 to TRBJ2-4, with D unclear. With 2 bases removed from V and 0 bases from J, the gap between germline ends came to 5 bases. The CDR3 sequence is 14 residues long. Looked up from germline, CDR1 is MDHEN and CDR2 is SYDVKM. The CDR3 bases are TGTGCCAGCAGTTTAGAGCTAGCCAAAAACATTCAGTACTTC. Translation: CASSLELAKNIQYF.

J is TRBJ2-1 and V is TRBV6-2 or TRBV6-3; D is possibly TRBD2 (7 bases). This CDR3 has 16 amino acids. Trimming took off 5 bases at V and 4 bases at J, with 18 bases between the two ends. The germline V gene encodes CDR1 MNHEY and CDR2 SVGEGT. This CDR3 is CASSADGGTIYNEQFF. CDR3 DNA: TGTGCCAGCAGTGCGGACGGGGGGACAATTTACAATGAGCAGTTCTTC.